The next 22 T cell receptor beta chains were all read from a single sample in a study of cytomegalovirus exposure and HLA in healthy donors. It was with 60 Vbeta and 13 Jbeta primers that the PCR ran. The method was immunoSEQ multiplex PCR; TCRdb's version includes in-frame clones alone and lacks a portion of them. This table holds approximately 150,000 clones, approximately 81% found once. Sequences were obtained from PBMCs. Receptor source: a man aged 30 to 39 in good health and CMV-seronegative.

This chain links TRBV28 with TRBJ1-2; D is possibly TRBD1 (6 bases). Germline loops: CDR1 MDHEN, CDR2 SYDVKM. The CDR3 contains 14 residues. The CDR3 DNA is TGTGCGATACAGTCACAGGGCCTTAACTATGGCTACACCTTC. Protein: CAIQSQGLNYGYTF.

V is TRBV19 and J is TRBJ1-1, with 7 bases that match TRBD1. The CDR3 is made up of 15 amino acids. V was pared by 4 bases and J by 5 bases, with 10 bases of the junction left unmatched. In germline, CDR1 is LNHDA, CDR2 SQIVND (reference sequence). The CDR3 nucleotides read TGTGCCAGTAGTACTTTAACAGGGGCGCGTACTGAAGCTTTCTTT. The encoded protein is CASSTLTGARTEAFF.

This chain uses TRBV7-9 with TRBJ2-5; TRBD1 matches at 9 bases. CDR3 size: 15 residues. Germline V gene sequence: CDR1 SEHNR, CDR2 FQNEAQ (reference sequence). V lost 5 bases, J lost 3 bases, and 7 bases stayed unmatched. CDR3: CASSHPGQGKETQYF. CDR3 nucleotide sequence: TGTGCCAGCAGCCACCCGGGACAGGGAAAAGAGACCCAGTACTTC.

The chain uses TRBV6-4 and TRBJ2-3; 10 bases agree with TRBD2. Germline V gives CDR1 MRHNA, CDR2 SNTAGT. V dropped 3 bases and J dropped 2; count of bases not matched to a gene: 5. The CDR3 sequence is 16 residues long. CDR3 amino acids: CASSDSLAGHTDTQYF. The DNA for the CDR3 is TGTGCCAGCAGTGATTCACTAGCGGGACACACAGATACGCAGTATTTT.

The CDR3 coding sequence is TGTGCCAGCAGGGGGCCCGTCTCCTACGAGCAGTACTTC. It is translated as CASRGPVSYEQYF. The chain employs TRBV6-1 and TRBJ2-7, with D perhaps TRBD1 (5 bases). The CDR3 contains 13 residues. V was shortened by 6 bases and J by 0 bases, with 9 bases between the two germline ends. CDR1 and CDR2 (germline): MNHNS, SASEGT.

This clone was detected only once. This chain connects TRBV4-2 to TRBJ2-1, with TRBD2 matching over 8 bases. Unmatched junction bases numbered 3, after V lost 4 bases and J lost 7 bases. This CDR3 is 13 amino acids long. The V gene's germline CDR1 is LGHNA and CDR2 YNFKEQ. CDR3 DNA: TGTGCCAGCAGCCCCGGGGGGGGGAATGAGCAGTTCTTC. Protein sequence: CASSPGGGNEQFF.

The rearrangement links TRBV9 to TRBJ2-2; maybe TRBD2 (5 bases). In germline, CDR1 is SGDLS, CDR2 YYNGEE. The V gene lost 0 bases and the J gene lost 5 bases, with 14 bases spanning the gap. This CDR3 region has 16 residues. The CDR3 DNA reads as TGTGCCAGCAGCGTAGGTCTACGGGGAAGGACCGGGGAGCTGTTTTTT. Translated, it gives CASSVGLRGRTGELFF.

The CDR3 here is CASSLAPTSATNEKLFF. CDR3 coding DNA: TGCGCCAGCAGCTTGGCACCGACATCTGCAACTAATGAAAAACTGTTTTTT. V usage is TRBV5-1 and J usage is TRBJ1-4, with D unclear. The CDR3 is 17 residues long. V gave up 0 bases and J gave up 0 bases, with 12 bases separating them. In germline, CDR1 is SGHRS, CDR2 YFSETQ.

V gene TRBV5-1 combines with J gene TRBJ2-7, with D possibly being TRBD1 (5 bases). Germline lookup yields CDR1 SGHRS and CDR2 YFSETQ. V lost 6 bases to trimming and J lost 3 bases, with 13 bases between them. The CDR3 runs to 13 residues. CDR3 nucleotides: TGCGCCAGCAAATTCGACAGATACTACGAGCAGTACTTC. This translates into CASKFDRYYEQYF.

The chain is built from TRBV6-4 and TRBJ1-2, with 7 bases aligning to TRBD1. V shed 6 bases, J shed 9 bases, and the junction held 13 bases outside the gene matches. The germline V gene has CDR1 MRHNA and CDR2 SNTAGT. This CDR3 spans 14 amino acids. CDR3 nucleotides: TGTGCCAGCAGACCCTCGGGACAGTCAAGAAGCTACACCTTC. Translated, it gives CASRPSGQSRSYTF.

This clone was seen more than once but under ten times. At one end, the junction sequence differs from germline, possibly due to a read error. This rearrangement joins TRBV7-9 to TRBJ1-2, with 7 bases aligning to TRBD1. Germline CDR1 reads SEHNR; CDR2 reads FQNEAQ (reference sequence). This CDR3 comprises 16 residues. This CDR3 reads CSSSLHRGRPPYGYTF. For the CDR3, the DNA is TGTTCCAGCAGCTTACACAGGGGACGACCGCCGTATGGCTACACCTTC.

This clone was observed a handful of times. The CDR3 here is CASTSGEGKDQETQYF. CDR3 sequence (DNA): TGTGCCAGCACCTCAGGGGAAGGGAAGGACCAAGAGACCCAGTACTTC. V usage is TRBV28 and J usage is TRBJ2-5; perhaps TRBD1 as D (6 bases). The length of the CDR3 is 16 residues. Germline V gene data show CDR1 as MDHEN and CDR2 as SYDVKM. V lost 7 bases and J 0 bases, leaving 18 bases between the germline ends.

J is TRBJ2-2 and V is TRBV7-8; a possible D gene is TRBD1 (6 bases). Germline V gene lookup returns CDR1 SGHVS and CDR2 FQNEAQ. The CDR3 loop spans 14 amino acids. V was shortened by 8 bases and J by 0 bases, with 10 bases between the two germline ends. CDR3: CASGWTANTGELFF. In DNA form, the CDR3 reads TGTGCCAGCGGATGGACAGCGAACACCGGGGAGCTGTTTTTT.

The chain is built from TRBV27 and TRBJ1-2; D is undetermined. This CDR3 is built from 16 residues. The V gene's germline CDR1 is MNHEY and CDR2 SMNVEV (reference sequence). Trimming pared 3 bases from V and 0 bases from J, leaving 14 bases between. CDR3 coding DNA: TGTGCCAGCAGTTTTCGGCGGAAGGCCACTAACTATGGCTACACCTTC. It yields the protein CASSFRRKATNYGYTF.

This clone showed up just a few times. The chain combines TRBV29-1 with TRBJ1-3; D may be TRBD1 (6 bases). The CDR3 sequence is 14 residues long. With 6 bases removed from V and 0 bases from J, the gap between germline ends came to 12 bases. Germline V CDR1 and CDR2: SQVTM, ANQGSEA. CDR3 region: CSVNKDSSGNTIYF. Here the CDR3 DNA reads TGCAGCGTGAACAAGGACAGCTCTGGAAACACCATATATTTT.

This rearrangement joins TRBV7-3 to TRBJ2-2; the match to TRBD2 covers 7 bases. The ends lost 2 bases at V and 0 bases at J; junction bases unmatched: 0. This CDR3 comprises 15 residues. Germline loops: CDR1 SGHTA, CDR2 FQGTGA. The CDR3 sequence: CASSLAGANTGELFF. DNA of the CDR3: TGTGCCAGCAGCTTAGCGGGAGCGAACACCGGGGAGCTGTTTTTT.

The chain links TRBV30 to TRBJ1-4, with D unclear. Germline V gives CDR1 GTSNPN, CDR2 SVGIG (reference sequence). Trimming left V 3 bases short and J 0 bases short, with 14 bases between. This CDR3 comprises 16 residues. The CDR3 spells CAWSGVEGATNEKLFF. DNA of the CDR3: TGTGCCTGGAGCGGCGTCGAGGGTGCAACTAATGAAAAACTGTTTTTT.

V usage is TRBV11-3 and J usage is TRBJ1-1; D remains unclear. In germline, CDR1 is SGHNT, CDR2 YENEEA. The CDR3 spans 16 residues. V was shortened by 2 bases and J by 5 bases, with 18 bases between the two germline ends. The CDR3 protein is CASSLLSRPSGTEAFF. DNA of the CDR3: TGTGCCAGCAGCTTACTCTCTCGGCCATCGGGGACTGAAGCTTTCTTT.

V and J are TRBV6-5 and TRBJ2-7; 7 nucleotides align to TRBD2. With V trimmed by 4 bases and J by 4 bases, 10 bases remained unmatched. Germline CDR1 and CDR2: MNHEY and SVGAGI. CDR3 length: 15 residues. The CDR3 region has the DNA TGTGCCAGCAGTTGCGGGTGGCGGGAGATATACGAGCAGTACTTC. Translated: CASSCGWREIYEQYF.

J is TRBJ2-5 and V is TRBV6-6; no definite D call. The CDR3 is made up of 13 amino acids. The V end lost 5 bases, the J end lost 2 bases, and 9 bases lay between the germline ends. Per germline, CDR1 MNHNY and CDR2 SVGAGI (reference sequence). The DNA for the CDR3 is TGTGCCAGCAGTCGAAGTAGACAAGAGACCCAGTACTTC. Translating it yields CASSRSRQETQYF.

The rearrangement links TRBV2 to TRBJ2-5; maybe TRBD2 (5 bases). V shed 7 bases and J shed 1 base, with 13 bases lying between them. There are 14 residues in the CDR3. The germline CDR1 and CDR2 sequences are SNHLY and FYNNEI. CDR3 protein: CASTWTLTQETQYF. The DNA for the CDR3 is TGTGCCAGCACCTGGACTTTAACCCAAGAGACCCAGTACTTC.

The rearrangement joins TRBV28 to TRBJ2-7, with 11 bases identical to TRBD2. CDR3 length: 15 residues. J was trimmed by 4 bases and V by 11 bases; bases with no gene match: 13. The germline V gene encodes CDR1 MDHEN and CDR2 SYDVKM. The CDR3 DNA follows: TGTGCCGTTCAGGGGGTAGCGGGGGGGCAGTACGAGCAGTACTTC. Encoded protein: CAVQGVAGGQYEQYF.